The 21 T cell receptor beta chains below come from one sample, sequenced in a study of cytomegalovirus exposure and HLA in healthy donors. This PCR relied on a set of 60 Vbeta primers and 13 Jbeta primers. Clones were read by immunoSEQ multiplex PCR, and TCRdb kept only the in-frame ones, dropping some. The sample lists 100,000 or so clones, around three quarters occurring once. The sequenced sample was PBMCs. The receptor source for this set is a female donor in good health and CMV-seronegative.

This clone was seen a few times. The V and J genes are TRBV10-3 and TRBJ1-2, with D perhaps TRBD1 (6 bases). Germline assignment: CDR1 ENHRY and CDR2 SYGVKD. Trimming left V 8 bases short and J 11 bases short, with 18 bases between. This CDR3 has 12 residues. The CDR3 reads CAIGGGRIDYTF. CDR3 sequence (DNA): TGTGCCATCGGGGGGGGCAGGATCGATTACACCTTC.

The rearrangement uses TRBV7-2 and TRBJ2-1; 7 bases map to TRBD2. Trimming cost V 5 bases and J 8 bases; bases outside gene matches: 9. Germline lookup yields CDR1 SGHTA and CDR2 FQGNSA. This CDR3 region has 14 residues. The CDR3 reads CASSPGGFRHEQFF. CDR3 nucleotide sequence: TGTGCCAGCAGCCCGGGGGGATTTCGCCATGAGCAGTTCTTC.

The chain uses TRBV27 and TRBJ1-2; D possibly corresponds to TRBD1 (6 bases). The CDR3 is 16 residues long. V lost 8 bases and J lost 5, with 24 bases in between. The germline V gene encodes CDR1 MNHEY and CDR2 SMNVEV (reference sequence). The CDR3 protein is CASHPAGGGARYGYTF. The CDR3 DNA reads as TGTGCCAGCCATCCCGCAGGAGGGGGGGCTAGGTATGGCTACACCTTC.

The chain uses TRBV19 and TRBJ1-2, with 7 bases that match TRBD1. The CDR3 is made up of 16 amino acids. The V gene end was trimmed by 5 bases and the J gene end by 6 bases; junction bases not matched to a gene: 15. Germline V gene lookup returns CDR1 LNHDA and CDR2 SQIVND (reference sequence). CDR3 loop: CASSLTEDRFVHGYTF. CDR3 nucleotides: TGTGCCAGTAGTTTGACGGAGGACAGGTTCGTCCATGGCTACACCTTC.

This chain connects TRBV4-1 to TRBJ1-6, with D tentatively TRBD1 (5 bases). This CDR3 is 13 amino acids long. Germline values: CDR1 MGHRA, CDR2 YSYEKL. Trimming took 4 bases from V and 9 from J, leaving 10 bases between them. In nucleotides, the CDR3 is TGCGCCAGCAGCCGGGACTATCGTTCACCCCTCCACTTT. Residues: CASSRDYRSPLHF.

This rearrangement joins TRBV11-2 to TRBJ2-2; 8 bases line up with TRBD2. Germline CDR1 SGHAT, CDR2 FQNNGV. With V trimmed by 3 bases and J by 4 bases, 4 bases remained unmatched. CDR3 length equals 15 residues. The CDR3 region is CASSFGRGGTGELFF. CDR3 sequence (DNA): TGTGCCAGCAGCTTTGGACGGGGGGGCACCGGGGAGCTGTTTTTT.

The genes are TRBV6-1 and TRBJ2-7, with a tentative D call TRBD1 (5 bases). The CDR3 length is 12 residues. Germline CDR1 MNHNS, CDR2 SASEGT. Trimming took 4 bases from V and 4 from J, leaving 8 bases between them. The CDR3 here is CASSADRYEQYF. In nucleotides, the CDR3 is TGTGCCAGCAGTGCCGACAGATACGAGCAGTACTTC.

The sample holds a few counts of this clone. The chain combines TRBV9 with TRBJ2-1, with 12 bases matching TRBD2. V shed 0 bases, J shed 9 bases, and the junction held 7 bases outside the gene matches. Per germline, CDR1 SGDLS and CDR2 YYNGEE. The CDR3 extends over 16 amino acids. CDR3 in amino acids: CASSVDLAGGLREQFF. The CDR3 region has the DNA TGTGCCAGCAGCGTAGACCTAGCGGGGGGGCTCCGTGAGCAGTTCTTC.

The chain is built from TRBV5-3 and TRBJ1-2, with a tentative D call TRBD1 (5 bases). TRBV5-3 is labeled an ORF, and its function is uncertain. CDR3 length equals 13 residues. V lost 7 bases to trimming and J lost 0 bases, with 10 bases between them. CDR3 residues: CARDPGANYGYTF. In nucleotides, the CDR3 is TGTGCCAGAGACCCGGGGGCTAACTATGGCTACACCTTC.

V gene TRBV4-2 combines with J gene TRBJ2-3, with TRBD2 identical over 8 bases. V was clipped by 0 bases and J by 4 bases; unmatched bases: 6. CDR1 is LGHNA and CDR2 is YNFKEQ in the germline V gene. The CDR3 is made up of 16 amino acids. CDR3 region: CASSQEGAGGPDTQYF. DNA for the CDR3: TGTGCCAGCAGCCAAGAGGGGGCGGGGGGTCCAGATACGCAGTATTTT.

As regards this clone: Sequence at one end of the junction differs from germline and may be a read error. The V call is TRBV7-9, the J call TRBJ2-7, with TRBD1 identical over 8 bases. Germline V lookup: CDR1 SEHNR, CDR2 FQNEAQ (reference sequence). The CDR3 runs to 14 residues. As DNA, the CDR3 is TGTTCCAGCAGCTACAGGGGGGCCTCGTACGAGCAGTACTTC. Translation gives CSSSYRGASYEQYF.

This rearrangement joins TRBV30 to TRBJ1-3; D is undetermined. V gave up 0 bases and J gave up 8 bases, with 8 bases separating them. The CDR3 consists of 12 residues. Germline assignment: CDR1 GTSNPN and CDR2 SVGIG (reference sequence). DNA of the CDR3: TGTGCCTGGAGTGTAGTATCGGACACCATATATTTT. The encoded protein is CAWSVVSDTIYF.

This chain uses TRBV29-1 with TRBJ1-2; maybe TRBD1 (6 bases). Germline lookup yields CDR1 SQVTM and CDR2 ANQGSEA. This CDR3 is 12 amino acids long. Trimming took 2 bases from V and 4 from J, leaving 8 bases between them. The CDR3 region has the DNA TGCAGCGTTGAACACAGGGTCTATGGCTACACCTTC. Translating it yields CSVEHRVYGYTF.

CDR3 sequence: CASSLFAVRQGMNEQYF. The CDR3 bases are TGTGCCAGCAGCTTGTTCGCGGTGCGACAGGGTATGAACGAGCAGTACTTC. V and J are TRBV5-6 and TRBJ2-7; 7 bases line up with TRBD1. This CDR3 region has 17 residues. V dropped 1 base and J dropped 5; count of bases not matched to a gene: 15. CDR1 and CDR2 from the germline V gene are SGHDT and YYEEEE. Variable domain in full (rest from reference TRBV5-6 and TRBJ2-7): DAGVTQSPTHLIKTRGQQVTLRCSPKSGHDTVSWYQQALGQGPQFIFQYYEEEERQRGNFPDRFSGHQFPNYSSELNVNALLLGDSALYLCASSLFAVRQGMNEQYFGPGTRLTVT.

Only one count was recorded for this clone. The chain employs TRBV6-6 and TRBJ2-7; 7 bases agree with TRBD1. J was trimmed by 2 bases and V by 1 base; bases with no gene match: 2. The germline CDR1 and CDR2 sequences are MNHNY and SVGAGI (reference sequence). This CDR3 comprises 14 residues. This chain's CDR3 is CASSYYRGTYEQYF. CDR3 DNA sequence: TGTGCCAGCAGTTACTACAGGGGAACCTACGAGCAGTACTTC.

This chain joins TRBV4-2 and TRBJ1-4; D uncertain. Germline CDR1 reads LGHNA; CDR2 reads YNFKEQ. The CDR3 covers 16 residues. Trimming removed 5 bases at V and 1 base at J, with 14 bases between. The CDR3, as DNA: TGTGCCAGCAGCTTCGGACTTGAACGAACTAATGAAAAACTGTTTTTT. This codes for CASSFGLERTNEKLFF.

The chain employs TRBV4-3 and TRBJ1-6; D remains ambiguous. Deletions cut 0 bases from V and 9 bases from J, with 6 bases between. This CDR3 has 13 residues. Germline-derived CDR1 and CDR2 are LGHNA and YSLEER. CDR3 residues: CASSQDTISPLHF. CDR3 DNA sequence: TGCGCCAGCAGCCAAGATACTATTTCACCCCTCCACTTT.

DNA for the CDR3: TGTGCCAGCAGTGAAGAGAGTCTACGGTTCTTC. It yields the protein CASSEESLRFF. J is TRBJ2-1 and V is TRBV2; D call uncertain. Trimming pared 1 base from V and 15 bases from J, leaving 10 bases between. The germline gives CDR1 SNHLY, CDR2 FYNNEI. The CDR3 length is 11 residues.

The chain carries TRBV18 and TRBJ2-2; no clear D gene. The length of the CDR3 is 13 residues. V was cut by 3 bases and J by 1 base, with 3 bases left in between. The germline V gene encodes CDR1 KGHSH and CDR2 LQKENI. The chain's CDR3 is CASSPGNTGELFF. As DNA, the CDR3 is TGTGCCAGCTCACCCGGGAACACCGGGGAGCTGTTTTTT. Filled out from reference TRBV18 and TRBJ2-2, the complete variable domain reads NAGVMQNPRHLVRRRGQEARLRCSPMKGHSHVYWYRQLPEEGLKFMVYLQKENIIDESGMPKERFSAEFPKEGPSILRIQQVVRGDSAAYFCASSPGNTGELFFGEGSRLTVL.

The gene calls are TRBV11-2 and TRBJ2-2; TRBD1 matches at 7 bases. Germline lookup yields CDR1 SGHAT and CDR2 FQNNGV. This CDR3 spans 18 amino acids. V lost 5 bases to trimming and J lost 0 bases; unmatched junction nucleotides: 12. CDR3 nucleotide sequence: TGTGCCAGCAGCCCGAAAGGGGGACAGCTTCCGAACACCGGGGAGCTGTTTTTT. Its protein is CASSPKGGQLPNTGELFF. Together with reference TRBV11-2 and TRBJ2-2, the CDR3 gives the full variable domain: EAGVAQSPRYKIIEKRQSVAFWCNPISGHATLYWYQQILGQGPKLLIQFQNNGVVDDSQLPKDRFSAERLKGVDSTLKIQPAKLEDSAVYLCASSPKGGQLPNTGELFFGEGSRLTVL.

The chain employs TRBV19 and TRBJ1-6; tentatively, D is TRBD1 (6 bases). Germline V gene sequence: CDR1 LNHDA, CDR2 SQIVND (reference sequence). The CDR3 runs to 13 residues. V lost 6 bases to trimming and J lost 10 bases, with 13 bases between them. The CDR3 is CASSSGQGSPLHF. CDR3 coding DNA: TGTGCCAGTAGCTCAGGGCAGGGGTCACCCCTCCACTTT.